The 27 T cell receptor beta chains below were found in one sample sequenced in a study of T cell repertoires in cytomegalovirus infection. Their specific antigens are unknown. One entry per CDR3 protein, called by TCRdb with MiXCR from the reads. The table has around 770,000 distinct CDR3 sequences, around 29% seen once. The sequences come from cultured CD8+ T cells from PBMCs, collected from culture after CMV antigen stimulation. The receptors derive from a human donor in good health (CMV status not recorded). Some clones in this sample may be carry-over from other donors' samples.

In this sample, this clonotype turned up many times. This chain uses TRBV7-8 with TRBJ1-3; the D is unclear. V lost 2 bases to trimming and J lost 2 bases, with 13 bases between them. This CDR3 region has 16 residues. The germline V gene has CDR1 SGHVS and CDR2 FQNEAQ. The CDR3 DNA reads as TGTGCCAGCAGCTTACCAGGCCTCGGGGCTGGAAACACCATATATTTT. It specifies CASSLPGLGAGNTIYF.

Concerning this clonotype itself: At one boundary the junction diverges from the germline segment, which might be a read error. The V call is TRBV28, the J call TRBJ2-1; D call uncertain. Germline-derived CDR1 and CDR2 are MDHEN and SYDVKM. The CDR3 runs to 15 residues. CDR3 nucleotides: TGTGCCAGTAGTTTACTTGCGCCGACCTACAATGAGCAGTTCTTC. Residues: CASSLLAPTYNEQFF. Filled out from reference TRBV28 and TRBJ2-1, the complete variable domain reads DVKVTQSSRYLVKRTGEKVFLECVQDMDHENMFWYRQDPGLGLRLIYFSYDVKMKEKGDIPEGYSVSREKKERFSLILESASTNQTSMYLCASSLLAPTYNEQFFGPGTRLTVL.

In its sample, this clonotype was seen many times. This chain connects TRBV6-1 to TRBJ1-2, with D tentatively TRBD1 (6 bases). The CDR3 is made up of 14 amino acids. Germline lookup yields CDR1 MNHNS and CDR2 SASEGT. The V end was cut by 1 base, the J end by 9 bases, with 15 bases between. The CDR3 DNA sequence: TGTGCCAGCAGTGAAGATATGGGGGCTAGGAGCTACACCTTC. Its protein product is CASSEDMGARSYTF.

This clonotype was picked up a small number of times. CDR3 sequence: CASSPGVSPLHF. CDR3 DNA sequence: TGTGCCAGCAGCCCGGGGGTTTCACCCCTCCACTTT. The chain has TRBV7-6 and TRBJ1-6, with D perhaps TRBD1 (5 bases). V dropped 5 bases and J dropped 9 bases, with 8 bases sitting between them. The CDR3 sequence is 12 residues long. Germline V CDR1 and CDR2: SGHVS, FNYEAQ.

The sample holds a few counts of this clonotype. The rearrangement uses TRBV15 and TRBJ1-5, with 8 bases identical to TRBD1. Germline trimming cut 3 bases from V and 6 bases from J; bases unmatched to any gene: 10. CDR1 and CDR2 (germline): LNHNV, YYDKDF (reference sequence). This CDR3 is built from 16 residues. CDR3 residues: CATSSGQGLEGQPQHF. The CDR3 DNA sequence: TGTGCCACCAGCAGTGGACAGGGTTTAGAAGGTCAGCCCCAGCATTTT.

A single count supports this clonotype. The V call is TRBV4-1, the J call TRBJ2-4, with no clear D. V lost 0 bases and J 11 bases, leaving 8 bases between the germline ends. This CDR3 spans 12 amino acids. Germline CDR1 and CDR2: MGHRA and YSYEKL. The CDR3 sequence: CASSQDTAVQYF. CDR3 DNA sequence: TGCGCCAGCAGCCAAGATACGGCAGTTCAGTACTTC.

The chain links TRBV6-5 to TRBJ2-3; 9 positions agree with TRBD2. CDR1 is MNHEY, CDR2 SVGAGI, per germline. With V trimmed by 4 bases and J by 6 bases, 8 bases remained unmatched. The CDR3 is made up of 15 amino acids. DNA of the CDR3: TGTGCCAGCAGTTCACTAGCGGGCGGCCTGGATACGCAGTATTTT. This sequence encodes CASSSLAGGLDTQYF.

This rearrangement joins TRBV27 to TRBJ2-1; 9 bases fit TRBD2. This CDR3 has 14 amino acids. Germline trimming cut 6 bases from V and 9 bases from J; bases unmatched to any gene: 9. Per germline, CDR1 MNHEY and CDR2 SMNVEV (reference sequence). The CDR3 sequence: CASSWAGGKTEQFF. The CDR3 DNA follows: TGTGCCAGCAGCTGGGCGGGGGGGAAGACTGAGCAGTTCTTC.

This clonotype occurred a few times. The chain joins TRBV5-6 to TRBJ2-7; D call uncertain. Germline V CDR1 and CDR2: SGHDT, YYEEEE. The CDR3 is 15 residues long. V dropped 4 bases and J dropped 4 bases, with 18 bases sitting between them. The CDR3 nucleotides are TGTGCCAGCAGCCCTTCACACCAGAATTTGTACGAGCAGTACGTC. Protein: CASSPSHQNLYEQYV.

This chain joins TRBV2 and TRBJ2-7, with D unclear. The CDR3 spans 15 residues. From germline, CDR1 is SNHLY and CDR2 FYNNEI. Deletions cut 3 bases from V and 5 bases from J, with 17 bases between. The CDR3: CASSDTGPRSHEQYF. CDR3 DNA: TGTGCCAGCAGTGACACCGGGCCTAGGTCCCACGAGCAGTACTTC.

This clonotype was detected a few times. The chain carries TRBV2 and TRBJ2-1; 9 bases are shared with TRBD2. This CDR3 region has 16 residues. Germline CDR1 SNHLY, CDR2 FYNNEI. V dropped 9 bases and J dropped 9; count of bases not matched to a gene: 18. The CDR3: CASRGDRGGVGIEQFF. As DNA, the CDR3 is TGTGCCAGTAGAGGGGACCGCGGGGGGGTCGGAATTGAGCAGTTCTTC.

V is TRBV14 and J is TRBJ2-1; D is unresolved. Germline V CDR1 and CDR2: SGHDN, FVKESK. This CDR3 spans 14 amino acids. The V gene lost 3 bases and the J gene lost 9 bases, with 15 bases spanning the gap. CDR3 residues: CASSHVGLGTEQFF. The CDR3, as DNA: TGTGCCAGCAGCCATGTTGGCCTGGGCACTGAGCAGTTCTTC.

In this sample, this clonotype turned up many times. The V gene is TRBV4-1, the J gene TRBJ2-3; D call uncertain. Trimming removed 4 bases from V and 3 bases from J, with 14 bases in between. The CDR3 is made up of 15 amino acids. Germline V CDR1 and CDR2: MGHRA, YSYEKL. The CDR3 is CASSLGLWSTDTQYF. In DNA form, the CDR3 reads TGCGCCAGCAGCCTCGGATTATGGTCAACAGATACGCAGTATTTT.

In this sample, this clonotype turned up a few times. CDR3 protein: CASSTSGEREQYV. The DNA of the CDR3 is TGTGCCAGCAGTACTAGCGGGGAACGCGAGCAGTACGTC. The gene calls are TRBV6-2 or TRBV6-3 and TRBJ2-7; 10 bases map to TRBD2. Germline CDR1 is MNHEY and CDR2 is SVGEGT. Trimming took 5 bases from V and 6 from J; bases not matched to a gene: 4. There are 13 residues in the CDR3.

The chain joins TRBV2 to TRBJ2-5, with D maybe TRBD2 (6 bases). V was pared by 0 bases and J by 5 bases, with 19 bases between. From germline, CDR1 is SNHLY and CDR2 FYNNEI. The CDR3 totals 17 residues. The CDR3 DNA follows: TGTGCCAGCAGTGAAGCGCTGGGGGACTTCGTCACTGAGACCCAGTACTTC. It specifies CASSEALGDFVTETQYF. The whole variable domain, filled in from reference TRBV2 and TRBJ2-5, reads EPEVTQTPSHQVTQMGQEVILRCVPISNHLYFYWYRQILGQKVEFLVSFYNNEISEKSEIFDDQFSVERPDGSNFTLKIRSTKLEDSAMYFCASSEALGDFVTETQYFGPGTRLLVL.

The CDR3 loop reads CASSQGLAGGGNEQFF. CDR3 DNA: TGCGCCAGCAGCCAAGGCCTAGCGGGGGGCGGCAATGAGCAGTTCTTC. V and J are TRBV4-1 and TRBJ2-1, with 11 positions matching TRBD2. Trimming took 1 base from V and 6 from J; bases not matched to a gene: 5. This CDR3 has 16 residues. From germline, CDR1 is MGHRA and CDR2 YSYEKL.

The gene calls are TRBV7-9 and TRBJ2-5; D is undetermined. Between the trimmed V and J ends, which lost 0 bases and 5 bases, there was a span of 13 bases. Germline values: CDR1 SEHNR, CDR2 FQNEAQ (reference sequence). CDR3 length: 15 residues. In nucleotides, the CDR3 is TGTGCCAGCAGCTTAGCCAGGCGTCGACCGGAGACCCAGTACTTC. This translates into CASSLARRRPETQYF.

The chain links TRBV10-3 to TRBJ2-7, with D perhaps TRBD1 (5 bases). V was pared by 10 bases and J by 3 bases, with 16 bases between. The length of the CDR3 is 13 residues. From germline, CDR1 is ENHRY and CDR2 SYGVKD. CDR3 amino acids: CATQGLSFYEQYV. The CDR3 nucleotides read TGTGCCACCCAGGGCCTCTCCTTCTACGAGCAGTACGTC.

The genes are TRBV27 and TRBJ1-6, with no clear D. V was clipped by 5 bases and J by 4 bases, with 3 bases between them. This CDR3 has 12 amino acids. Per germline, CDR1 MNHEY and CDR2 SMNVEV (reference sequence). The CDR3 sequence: CASSTYNSPLHF. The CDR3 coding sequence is TGTGCCAGCAGTACATATAATTCACCCCTCCACTTT.

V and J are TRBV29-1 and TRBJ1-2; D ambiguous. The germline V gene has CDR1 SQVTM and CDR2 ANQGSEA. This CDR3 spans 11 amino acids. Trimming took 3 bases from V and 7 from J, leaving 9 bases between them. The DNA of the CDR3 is TGCAGCGTTGAGCTGCGGGGTGGCTACACCTTC. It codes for CSVELRGGYTF.

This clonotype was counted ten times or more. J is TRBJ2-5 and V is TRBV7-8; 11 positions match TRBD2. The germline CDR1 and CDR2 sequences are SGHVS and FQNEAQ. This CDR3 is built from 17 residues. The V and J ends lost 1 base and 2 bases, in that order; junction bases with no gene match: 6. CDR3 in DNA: TGTGCCAGCAGCTTAGGACTAGCGGGGCCTCTACAAGAGACCCAGTACTTC. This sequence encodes CASSLGLAGPLQETQYF.

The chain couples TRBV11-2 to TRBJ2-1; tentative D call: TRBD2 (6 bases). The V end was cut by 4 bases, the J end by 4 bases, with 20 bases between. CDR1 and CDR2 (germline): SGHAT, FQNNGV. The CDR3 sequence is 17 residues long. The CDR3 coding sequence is TGTGCCAGCAGCTCCCGCCTGGGGAGCGGGCCTTACAATGAGCAGTTCTTC. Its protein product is CASSSRLGSGPYNEQFF.

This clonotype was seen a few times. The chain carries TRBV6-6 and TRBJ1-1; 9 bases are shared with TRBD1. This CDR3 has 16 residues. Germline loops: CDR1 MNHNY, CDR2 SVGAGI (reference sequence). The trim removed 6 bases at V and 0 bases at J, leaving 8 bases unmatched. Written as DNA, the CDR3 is TGTGCCAGCAGCCCACAGGGGGCTAAGATGAACACTGAAGCTTTCTTT. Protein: CASSPQGAKMNTEAFF.

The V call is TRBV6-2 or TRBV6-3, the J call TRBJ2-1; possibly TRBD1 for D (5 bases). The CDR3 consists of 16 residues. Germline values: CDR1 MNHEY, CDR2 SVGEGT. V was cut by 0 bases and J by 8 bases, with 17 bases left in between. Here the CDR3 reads CASSYSETDPGDEQFF. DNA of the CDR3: TGTGCCAGCAGTTACTCGGAGACAGACCCCGGCGATGAGCAGTTCTTC.

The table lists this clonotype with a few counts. CDR3 nucleotide sequence: TGTGCCAGCAGTTTCTCGGTGCTTGACACTGAAGCTTTCTTT. This sequence encodes CASSFSVLDTEAFF. The chain couples TRBV2 to TRBJ1-1; D is uncertain. CDR3 length equals 14 residues. V was clipped by 5 bases and J by 3 bases, with 13 bases between them. Germline lookup yields CDR1 SNHLY and CDR2 FYNNEI. Using reference TRBV2 and TRBJ1-1 for the parts outside the CDR3, the full variable domain is EPEVTQTPSHQVTQMGQEVILRCVPISNHLYFYWYRQILGQKVEFLVSFYNNEISEKSEIFDDQFSVERPDGSNFTLKIRSTKLEDSAMYFCASSFSVLDTEAFFGQGTRLTVV.

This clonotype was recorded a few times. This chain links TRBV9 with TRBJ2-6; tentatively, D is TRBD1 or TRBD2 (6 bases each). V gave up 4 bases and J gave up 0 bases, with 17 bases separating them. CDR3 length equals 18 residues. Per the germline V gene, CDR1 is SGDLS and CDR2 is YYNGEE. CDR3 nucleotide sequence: TGTGCCAGCAGCATCAGTGGGGGGCCGGTCTCTGGGGCCAACGTCCTGACTTTC. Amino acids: CASSISGGPVSGANVLTF.

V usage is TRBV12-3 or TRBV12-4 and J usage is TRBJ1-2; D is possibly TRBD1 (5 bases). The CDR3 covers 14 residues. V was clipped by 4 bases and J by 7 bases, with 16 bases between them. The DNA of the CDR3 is TGTGCCAGCAGTTCCGGGACCGACTTCGGTGGCTACACCTTC. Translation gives CASSSGTDFGGYTF.